The clone carrying this T cell receptor beta chain appeared many times. The antigen is not known. The CDR3 consists of 15 residues. The V end lost 3 bases, the J end lost 4 bases, and 13 bases lay between the germline ends. CDR1 and CDR2 (germline): MNHNS, SASEGT. This sample's time point: sample taken at primary tumor resection. Unsorted tumor, nontumor lung tissue or cryopreserved PBMC supplied the whole RNA. This record comes from a study of spatial heterogeneity in lung cancer. In TCRdb, the 5' RACE reads were re-called with MiXCR into one record per CDR3 protein. The table lists about 100,000 distinct CDR3 sequences, about 4.6% of them singletons. Broader study findings: Tumor mutation counts were tracked by expanded intratumoral alpha and beta TCR counts.

The V call is TRBV6-1, the J call TRBJ2-1; maybe TRBD1 (5 bases). Specimen: lung tumor tissue, collected at surgery. The sequence came from a male donor with early-stage non-small cell lung cancer. The CDR3 nucleotides are TGTGCCAGCAGTGATGGGTCAGGGAAGTACAATGAGCAGTTCTTC. It translates to CASSDGSGKYNEQFF.